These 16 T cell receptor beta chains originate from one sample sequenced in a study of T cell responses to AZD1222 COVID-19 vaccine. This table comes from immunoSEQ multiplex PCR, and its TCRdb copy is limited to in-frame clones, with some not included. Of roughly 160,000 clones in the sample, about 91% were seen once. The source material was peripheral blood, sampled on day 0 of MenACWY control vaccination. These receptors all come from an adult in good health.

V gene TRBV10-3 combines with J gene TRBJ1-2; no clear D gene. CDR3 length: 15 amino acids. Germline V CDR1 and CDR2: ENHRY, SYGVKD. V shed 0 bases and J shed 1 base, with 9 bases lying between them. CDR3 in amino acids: CAISESLAGNYGYTF. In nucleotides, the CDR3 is TGTGCCATCAGTGAGTCACTGGCGGGTAACTATGGCTACACCTTC.

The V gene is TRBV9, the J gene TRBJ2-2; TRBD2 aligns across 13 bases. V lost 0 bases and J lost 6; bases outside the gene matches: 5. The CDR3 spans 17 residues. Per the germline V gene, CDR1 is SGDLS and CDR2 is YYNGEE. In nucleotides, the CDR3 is TGTGCCAGCAGCGTAGAGGGACTAGCGGGATTACCCGGGGAGCTGTTTTTT. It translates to CASSVEGLAGLPGELFF.

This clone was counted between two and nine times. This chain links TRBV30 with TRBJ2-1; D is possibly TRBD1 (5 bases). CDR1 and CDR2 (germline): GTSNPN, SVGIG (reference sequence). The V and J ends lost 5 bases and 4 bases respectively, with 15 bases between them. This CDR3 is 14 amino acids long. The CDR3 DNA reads TGTGCCTGGGGAGAGGCGACAGTTTACAATGAGCAGTTCTTC. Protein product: CAWGEATVYNEQFF.

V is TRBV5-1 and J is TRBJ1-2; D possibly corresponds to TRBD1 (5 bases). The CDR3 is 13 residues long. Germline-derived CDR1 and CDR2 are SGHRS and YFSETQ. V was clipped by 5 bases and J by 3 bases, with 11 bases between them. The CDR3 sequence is CASRSVQDYGYTF. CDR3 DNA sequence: TGCGCCAGCAGATCCGTACAGGACTATGGCTACACCTTC.

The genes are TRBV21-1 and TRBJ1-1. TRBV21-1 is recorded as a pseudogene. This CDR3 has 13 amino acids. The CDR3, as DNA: TGTGCCAGCAGCAAAGCCAGAGTCGGTAAAGCTTTCTTT. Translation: CASSKARVGKAFF.

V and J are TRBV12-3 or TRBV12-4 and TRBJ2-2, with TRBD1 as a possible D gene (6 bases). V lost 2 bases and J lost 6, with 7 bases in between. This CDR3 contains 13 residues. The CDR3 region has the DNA TGTGCCAGCAGTTTAAAGGGGGCCGGGGAGCTGTTTTTT. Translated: CASSLKGAGELFF.

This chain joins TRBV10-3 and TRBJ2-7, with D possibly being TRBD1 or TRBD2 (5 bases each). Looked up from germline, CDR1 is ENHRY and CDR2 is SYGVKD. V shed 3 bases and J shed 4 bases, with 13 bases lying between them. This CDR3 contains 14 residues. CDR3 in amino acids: CAISDGGDGYEQYF. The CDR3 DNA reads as TGTGCCATCAGTGATGGGGGAGATGGGTACGAGCAGTACTTC.

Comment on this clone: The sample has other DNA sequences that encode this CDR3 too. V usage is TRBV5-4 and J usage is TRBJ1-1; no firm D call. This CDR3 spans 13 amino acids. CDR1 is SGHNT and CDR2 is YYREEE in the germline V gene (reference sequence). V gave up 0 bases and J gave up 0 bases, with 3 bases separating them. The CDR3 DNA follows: TGTGCCAGCAGCTTGGGCCTGAACACTGAAGCTTTCTTT. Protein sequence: CASSLGLNTEAFF.

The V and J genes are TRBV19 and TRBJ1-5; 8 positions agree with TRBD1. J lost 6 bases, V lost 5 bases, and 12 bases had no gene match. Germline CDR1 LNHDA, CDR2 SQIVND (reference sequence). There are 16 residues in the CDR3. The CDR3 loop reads CASSLLKDRAGQPQHF. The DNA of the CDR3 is TGTGCCAGTAGTTTACTTAAGGACAGGGCAGGTCAGCCCCAGCATTTT.

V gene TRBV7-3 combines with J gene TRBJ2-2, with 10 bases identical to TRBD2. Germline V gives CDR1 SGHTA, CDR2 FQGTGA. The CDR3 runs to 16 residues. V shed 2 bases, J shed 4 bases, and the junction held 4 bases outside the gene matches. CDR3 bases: TGTGCCAGCAGCTTATTTAGCGGGGGGCGCACCGGGGAGCTGTTTTTT. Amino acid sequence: CASSLFSGGRTGELFF.

CDR3 nucleotides: TGTGCCAGTAGTATAGGTGACAGAAGAAACACTGAAGCTTTCTTT. Translating it yields CASSIGDRRNTEAFF. This chain joins TRBV19 and TRBJ1-1; maybe TRBD1 (5 bases). The V and J ends lost 1 base and 2 bases respectively, with 11 bases between them. Germline lookup yields CDR1 LNHDA and CDR2 SQIVND (reference sequence). The CDR3 contains 15 residues.

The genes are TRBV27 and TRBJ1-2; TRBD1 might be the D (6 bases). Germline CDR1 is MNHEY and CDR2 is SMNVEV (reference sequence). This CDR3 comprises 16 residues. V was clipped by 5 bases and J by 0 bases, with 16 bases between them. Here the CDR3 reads CASSPISDRANYGYTF. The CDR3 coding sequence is TGTGCCAGCAGTCCTATCTCGGACAGAGCTAACTATGGCTACACCTTC.

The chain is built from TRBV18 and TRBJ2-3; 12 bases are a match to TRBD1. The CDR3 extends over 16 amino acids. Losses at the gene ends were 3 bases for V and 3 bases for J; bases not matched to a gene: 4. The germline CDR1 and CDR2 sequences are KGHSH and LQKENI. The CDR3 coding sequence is TGTGCCAGCTCACCGGGACAGGGGGCATTGACAGATACGCAGTATTTT. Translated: CASSPGQGALTDTQYF.

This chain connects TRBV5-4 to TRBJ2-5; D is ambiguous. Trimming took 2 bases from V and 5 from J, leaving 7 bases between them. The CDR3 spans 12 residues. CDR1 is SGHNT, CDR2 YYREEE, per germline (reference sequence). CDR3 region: CASSFDRETQYF. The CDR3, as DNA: TGTGCCAGCAGCTTCGATAGGGAGACCCAGTACTTC.

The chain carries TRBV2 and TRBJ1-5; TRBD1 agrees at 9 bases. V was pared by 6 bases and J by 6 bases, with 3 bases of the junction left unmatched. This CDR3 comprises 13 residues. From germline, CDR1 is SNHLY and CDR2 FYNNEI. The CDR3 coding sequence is TGTGCCAGCAGCCGGGACAGGGCTCAGCCCCAGCATTTT. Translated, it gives CASSRDRAQPQHF.

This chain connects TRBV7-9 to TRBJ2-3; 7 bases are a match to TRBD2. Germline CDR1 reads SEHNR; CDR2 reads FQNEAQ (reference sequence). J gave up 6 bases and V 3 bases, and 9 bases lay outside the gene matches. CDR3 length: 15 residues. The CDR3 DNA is TGTGCCAGCAGCTTGGCTAGCGGACCCTCGGATACGCAGTATTTT. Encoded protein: CASSLASGPSDTQYF.